One and the same sample provided the 29 T cell receptor beta chains below, sequenced in a study of shared clonotypes between healthy human individuals. Libraries were prepared by immunoSEQ multiplex PCR; TCRdb keeps only in-frame clonotypes and omits some of them. Of some 2,500,000 clones in the sample, over 85% were seen once. Sequencing input: naive CD4+ T cells from PBMCs. The subset was: CD45RA+ positively selected. The receptors shown here come from a man between 18 and 29 years old in good health. Some clones in this sample may be carry-over from other donors' samples.

The V gene is TRBV7-2, the J gene TRBJ2-5, with 12 bases identical to TRBD2. The CDR3 is 14 amino acids. Germline V gene sequence: CDR1 SGHTA, CDR2 FQGNSA. Trimming at V came to 5 bases and at J to 4 bases, leaving 2 bases not matched to a gene. The CDR3 nucleotides read TGTGCCAGCAGCGCGGGACTAGCGGGAGAGACCCAGTACTTC. Translating gives CASSAGLAGETQYF.

CDR3 DNA: TGTGCCAGCAGCTTAGTCGTGCTAGCGGGGGTAGCCAAAAACATTCAGTACTTC. It yields the protein CASSLVVLAGVAKNIQYF. The V gene is TRBV7-2, the J gene TRBJ2-4, with 10 bases matching TRBD2. CDR3 size: 18 residues. Germline values: CDR1 SGHTA, CDR2 FQGNSA. V dropped 1 base and J dropped 0; count of bases not matched to a gene: 6.

This clone is a singleton in its sample. The same CDR3 arises from other DNA sequences in this sample as well. The V and J genes are TRBV5-1 and TRBJ2-3; D remains ambiguous. The germline CDR1 and CDR2 sequences are SGHRS and YFSETQ. The CDR3 runs to 13 residues. V was shortened by 1 base and J by 0 bases, with 3 bases between the two germline ends. Here the CDR3 DNA reads TGCGCCAGCAGCTTGCAGAGCACAGATACGCAGTATTTT. Residues: CASSLQSTDTQYF.

This clone was found once. The rearrangement uses TRBV27 and TRBJ2-7; 7 nucleotides match TRBD1. With V trimmed by 2 bases and J by 0 bases, 7 bases remained unmatched. The CDR3 extends over 16 amino acids. The germline CDR1 and CDR2 sequences are MNHEY and SMNVEV (reference sequence). CDR3 coding DNA: TGTGCCAGCAGTTTAGGCCTTCAGGGGGTCTCCTACGAGCAGTACTTC. This sequence encodes CASSLGLQGVSYEQYF.

The genes are TRBV27 and TRBJ2-5, with TRBD2 identical over 11 bases. There are 20 residues in the CDR3. Germline V gene sequence: CDR1 MNHEY, CDR2 SMNVEV (reference sequence). V lost 3 bases to trimming and J lost 5 bases; unmatched junction nucleotides: 20. The CDR3 loop reads CASSFWGTSGRRKGWETQYF. The CDR3 coding sequence is TGTGCCAGCAGTTTTTGGGGTACTAGCGGGAGAAGAAAGGGTTGGGAGACCCAGTACTTC.

The chain has TRBV5-1 and TRBJ1-2; D not resolved. Germline V lookup: CDR1 SGHRS, CDR2 YFSETQ. With 0 bases removed from V and 3 bases from J, the gap between germline ends came to 12 bases. The CDR3 loop spans 15 amino acids. CDR3 sequence: CASSLAIGVDYGYTF. The CDR3 nucleotides read TGCGCCAGCAGCTTGGCCATAGGTGTGGACTATGGCTACACCTTC.

This chain uses TRBV5-6 with TRBJ1-1; 7 bases map to TRBD1. Germline loops: CDR1 SGHDT, CDR2 YYEEEE. This CDR3 has 16 amino acids. V lost 0 bases and J lost 1; bases outside the gene matches: 6. The CDR3 is CASSLGQGGSNTEAFF. DNA of the CDR3: TGTGCCAGCAGCTTGGGACAGGGTGGGTCGAACACTGAAGCTTTCTTT.

The chain links TRBV28 to TRBJ2-7, with D perhaps TRBD2 (6 bases). The CDR3 is 15 residues long. V was shortened by 5 bases and J by 5 bases, with 19 bases between the two germline ends. Germline CDR1 is MDHEN and CDR2 is SYDVKM. The CDR3 loop reads CASSPAGIRRDEQYF. CDR3 nucleotide sequence: TGTGCCAGCAGTCCTGCGGGGATAAGAAGGGACGAGCAGTACTTC. The full variable domain, its missing parts supplied by reference TRBV28 and TRBJ2-7, is DVKVTQSSRYLVKRTGEKVFLECVQDMDHENMFWYRQDPGLGLRLIYFSYDVKMKEKGDIPEGYSVSREKKERFSLILESASTNQTSMYLCASSPAGIRRDEQYFGPGTRLTVT.

This chain uses TRBV5-1 with TRBJ2-3; 11 bases fit TRBD2. CDR3 length equals 16 residues. The germline V gene has CDR1 SGHRS and CDR2 YFSETQ. The V gene end was trimmed by 2 bases and the J gene end by 5 bases; junction bases not matched to a gene: 7. CDR3 DNA: TGCGCCAGCAGCTTTCTAGCGGGAGGCGGGGGAGATACGCAGTATTTT. Residues: CASSFLAGGGGDTQYF.

This sequence joins TRBV6-5 and TRBJ1-5; 9 positions match TRBD1. From germline, CDR1 is MNHEY and CDR2 SVGAGI. J lost 7 bases, V lost 2 bases, and 3 bases had no gene match. This CDR3 has 14 residues. CDR3 amino acids: CASSYETGGQPQHF. CDR3 DNA sequence: TGTGCCAGCAGTTACGAGACAGGGGGGCAGCCCCAGCATTTT.

This clone was seen once. This chain links TRBV5-5 with TRBJ1-2; D perhaps matches TRBD1 (5 bases). Germline assignment: CDR1 SGHKS and CDR2 YYEKEE (reference sequence). There are 14 residues in the CDR3. The V gene lost 1 base and the J gene lost 2 bases, with 9 bases spanning the gap. CDR3 DNA sequence: TGTGCCAGCAGCTTGAGTTCAGGGAACTATGGCTACACCTTC. Translated: CASSLSSGNYGYTF.

The rearrangement uses TRBV2 and TRBJ2-4; no reliable D call. The CDR3 runs 13 residues. V lost 7 bases to trimming and J lost 1 base, with 8 bases between them. Germline lookup yields CDR1 SNHLY and CDR2 FYNNEI. The CDR3 loop is CASTGEAKNIQYF. The CDR3 nucleotides are TGTGCCAGCACGGGTGAGGCCAAAAACATTCAGTACTTC.

A word on this clone: The identical CDR3 is also encoded by other nucleotide sequences in the sample. The V call is TRBV5-1, the J call TRBJ2-1, with D possibly being TRBD2 (5 bases). V shed 7 bases and J shed 0 bases, with 11 bases lying between them. From germline, CDR1 is SGHRS and CDR2 YFSETQ. This CDR3 spans 14 amino acids. The CDR3 DNA follows: TGCGCCAGCCGACGAGAGGGCTCCTACAATGAGCAGTTCTTC. This translates into CASRREGSYNEQFF.

This chain connects TRBV5-1 to TRBJ2-3; 8 bases are a match to TRBD1. Trimming cost V 7 bases and J 4 bases; bases outside gene matches: 11. There are 15 residues in the CDR3. Germline lookup yields CDR1 SGHRS and CDR2 YFSETQ. The chain's CDR3 is CASSREQGAPDTQYF. The CDR3 DNA follows: TGCGCCAGCTCTCGGGAGCAGGGGGCCCCAGATACGCAGTATTTT.

As regards this clone: This same CDR3 is encoded by further DNA sequences in the sample. This chain joins TRBV9 and TRBJ2-3; no clear D gene. The CDR3 is 14 amino acids. The V gene lost 0 bases and the J gene lost 2 bases, with 7 bases spanning the gap. Germline V gene lookup returns CDR1 SGDLS and CDR2 YYNGEE. CDR3 residues: CASSVGPFTDTQYF. The CDR3 DNA follows: TGTGCCAGCAGCGTAGGGCCCTTCACAGATACGCAGTATTTT. The full variable domain, with the rest looked up from reference TRBV9 and TRBJ2-3, is DSGVTQTPKHLITATGQRVTLRCSPRSGDLSVYWYQQSLDQGLQFLIQYYNGEERAKGNILERFSAQQFPDLHSELNLSSLELGDSALYFCASSVGPFTDTQYFGPGTRLTVL.

The V and J genes are TRBV2 and TRBJ2-7; tentatively, D is TRBD1 or TRBD2 (6 bases each). Germline V gene data show CDR1 as SNHLY and CDR2 as FYNNEI. The CDR3 extends over 13 amino acids. Trimming stripped 4 bases from V and 2 bases from J, with 9 bases between. The CDR3 protein is CASSGGAAYEQYF. CDR3 bases: TGTGCCAGCAGTGGGGGGGCAGCCTACGAGCAGTACTTC.

The rearrangement joins TRBV2 to TRBJ2-5; 8 bases map to TRBD2. Germline values: CDR1 SNHLY, CDR2 FYNNEI. J gave up 5 bases and V 5 bases, and 10 bases lay outside the gene matches. CDR3 length: 15 residues. CDR3 nucleotide sequence: TGTGCCAGCAGTCCTCGAGCGGGAGTGGGGGAGACCCAGTACTTC. Translation gives CASSPRAGVGETQYF. Drawing the rest from reference TRBV2 and TRBJ2-5, the complete variable domain is EPEVTQTPSHQVTQMGQEVILRCVPISNHLYFYWYRQILGQKVEFLVSFYNNEISEKSEIFDDQFSVERPDGSNFTLKIRSTKLEDSAMYFCASSPRAGVGETQYFGPGTRLLVL.

V usage is TRBV6-5 and J usage is TRBJ1-3; D gene ambiguous. The V end lost 3 bases, the J end lost 0 bases, and 6 bases lay between the germline ends. CDR3 length equals 14 residues. The germline V gene encodes CDR1 MNHEY and CDR2 SVGAGI. CDR3 protein: CASSYSTSGNTIYF. The DNA of the CDR3 is TGTGCCAGCAGTTATAGTACCTCTGGAAACACCATATATTTT.

In the case of this clone: This specimen includes other DNA sequences encoding the same CDR3. This chain uses TRBV5-4 with TRBJ2-3; D tentatively fits TRBD1 or TRBD2 (5 bases each). Trimming stripped 3 bases from V and 3 bases from J, with 8 bases between. The CDR3 has 13 amino acids. Germline CDR1 is SGHNT and CDR2 is YYREEE (reference sequence). In DNA form, the CDR3 reads TGTGCCAGCAGCTCGAGGGGTACAGATACGCAGTATTTT. The encoded protein is CASSSRGTDTQYF.

In regard to this clone: Other DNA sequences of this sample code for an identical CDR3. The chain joins TRBV28 to TRBJ1-4; no definite D call. V shed 3 bases and J shed 5 bases, with 4 bases lying between them. The germline V gene encodes CDR1 MDHEN and CDR2 SYDVKM. There are 12 residues in the CDR3. CDR3 protein: CASSFLNEKLFF. CDR3 nucleotides: TGTGCCAGCAGTTTTTTGAATGAAAAACTGTTTTTT.

As for this clone: The sample has other DNA sequences that encode this CDR3 too. The chain recombines TRBV30 with TRBJ1-5, with D tentatively TRBD1 (6 bases). This CDR3 has 12 amino acids. Per the germline V gene, CDR1 is GTSNPN and CDR2 is SVGIG (reference sequence). Trimming took 3 bases from V and 7 from J, leaving 10 bases between them. CDR3 nucleotides: TGTGCCTGGAGCCAAGGGGGGCAGCCCCAGCATTTT. Translation: CAWSQGGQPQHF. Full variable domain (outside the CDR3, taken from reference TRBV30 and TRBJ1-5): SQTIHQWPATLVQPVGSPLSLECTVEGTSNPNLYWYRQAAGRGLQLLFYSVGIGQISSEVPQNLSASRPQDRQFILSSKKLLLSDSGFYLCAWSQGGQPQHFGDGTRLSIL.

The chain couples TRBV6-6 to TRBJ2-7; 10 bases agree with TRBD2. The CDR3 has 14 residues. Losses at the gene ends were 7 bases for V and 3 bases for J; bases not matched to a gene: 6. The germline V gene has CDR1 MNHNY and CDR2 SVGAGI (reference sequence). DNA for the CDR3: TGTGCCAGCACATGGACTAGCGGCCACTACGAGCAGTACTTC. Its protein is CASTWTSGHYEQYF.

The gene calls are TRBV5-6 and TRBJ1-6; 9 nucleotides agree with TRBD1. J was trimmed by 7 bases and V by 0 bases; bases with no gene match: 2. Germline CDR1 reads SGHDT; CDR2 reads YYEEEE. This CDR3 spans 15 amino acids. The CDR3 sequence is CASSLDRGQNSPLHF. CDR3 DNA: TGTGCCAGCAGCTTGGACAGGGGGCAGAATTCACCCCTCCACTTT.

The chain is built from TRBV15 and TRBJ1-2; D unresolved. The CDR3 is 15 amino acids. CDR1 LNHNV and CDR2 YYDKDF come from the germline V gene (reference sequence). V was pared by 0 bases and J by 2 bases, with 10 bases between. The CDR3: CATSRDLPGNYGYTF. CDR3 DNA: TGTGCCACCAGCAGAGACCTCCCGGGCAACTATGGCTACACCTTC.

The genes are TRBV28 and TRBJ1-1, with no clear D. The germline V gene has CDR1 MDHEN and CDR2 SYDVKM. V dropped 1 base and J dropped 0 bases, with 9 bases sitting between them. The CDR3 is made up of 15 amino acids. The DNA of the CDR3 is TGTGCCAGCAGTTTATATGTCCTCTTGAACACTGAAGCTTTCTTT. Encoded protein: CASSLYVLLNTEAFF.

This clone has only one observation. V usage is TRBV19 and J usage is TRBJ1-1, with TRBD1 as a possible D gene (6 bases). The CDR3 runs 14 residues. The V and J ends lost 7 bases and 3 bases respectively, with 15 bases between them. The germline CDR1 and CDR2 sequences are LNHDA and SQIVND (reference sequence). CDR3 in DNA: TGTGCCAGTATGCGGGGGGCGCAGGACACTGAAGCTTTCTTT. Encoded protein: CASMRGAQDTEAFF.

The rearrangement joins TRBV5-1 to TRBJ1-2, with D possibly TRBD1 on 5 matching bases. V was clipped by 5 bases and J by 10 bases, with 15 bases between them. The length of the CDR3 is 12 residues. Germline V gene lookup returns CDR1 SGHRS and CDR2 YFSETQ. Here the CDR3 reads CASRTGGMDYTF. CDR3 sequence (DNA): TGCGCCAGCAGGACCGGGGGGATGGACTACACCTTC.

The V call is TRBV28, the J call TRBJ1-2; D not resolved. The CDR3 has 12 residues. Germline CDR1 and CDR2: MDHEN and SYDVKM. The ends were cut back, 3 bases at V and 8 bases at J, with 10 bases in the middle. The CDR3 nucleotides are TGTGCCAGCAGTTTCGGGGTAAACGGCTACACCTTC. It yields the protein CASSFGVNGYTF.

V gene TRBV7-3 combines with J gene TRBJ2-2; TRBD2 agrees at 13 bases. Per the germline V gene, CDR1 is SGHTA and CDR2 is FQGTGA. CDR3 length: 18 amino acids. The V segment lost 6 bases and the J segment 5 bases; nucleotides outside the gene matches: 12. The CDR3 sequence: CASRIKGLAGEQTGELFF. The DNA for the CDR3 is TGTGCCAGCAGAATAAAAGGACTAGCGGGAGAACAAACCGGGGAGCTGTTTTTT. The variable domain in full, with the rest retrieved from reference TRBV7-3 and TRBJ2-2, is GAGVSQTPSNKVTEKGKYVELRCDPISGHTALYWYRQSLGQGPEFLIYFQGTGAADDSGLPNDRFFAVRPEGSVSTLKIQRTERGDSAVYLCASRIKGLAGEQTGELFFGEGSRLTVL.